This T cell receptor (beta chain) appears in the sequencing data of a study of identical twins. TCRdb re-called the 5' RACE reads with MiXCR, one entry per CDR3 protein. This table holds some 560,000 distinct CDR3 sequences, roughly 9.9% found once. V was clipped by 8 bases and J by 5 bases, with 13 bases between them. Germline V gene lookup returns CDR1 SQVTM and CDR2 ANQGSEA. The CDR3 spans 12 residues. The sample also formed part of further work on yellow fever vaccine responses in identical twins. That work adds: Twins' vaccine T cell responses reportedly seemed partly convergent and partly personalized.

The sample taken for sequencing was PBMCs. The receptor was isolated from a woman aged 18-35 years in good health. V is TRBV29-1 and J is TRBJ2-1; either TRBD1 or TRBD2 may fit D (5 bases each). The CDR3 bases are TGCAGCTCCTGGGACGGTCACAATGAGCAGTTCTTC. Encoded protein: CSSWDGHNEQFF.